Each of the 20 T cell receptor beta chains below was sequenced from the same sample in a study of blood T cell repertoires in COVID-19. Produced via immunoSEQ multiplex PCR; TCRdb's table is partial and in-frame only. The data contain under 250,000 clones, over 75% of them singletons. The sample taken for sequencing was peripheral blood. These receptors all come from a man aged 50-60 years with COVID-19, enrolled during active disease.

This rearrangement joins TRBV15 to TRBJ1-4; possible D gene TRBD1, 6 bases. The germline V gene encodes CDR1 LNHNV and CDR2 YYDKDF (reference sequence). There are 20 residues in the CDR3. V was pared by 2 bases and J by 3 bases, with 25 bases between. CDR3 DNA sequence: TGTGCCACCAGCAGACTCCAGTCGGAAGGGGGGGCCTTTGCTAATGAAAAACTGTTTTTT. Amino acid sequence: CATSRLQSEGGAFANEKLFF.

The chain recombines TRBV27 with TRBJ1-5, with D unresolved. CDR3 length equals 17 residues. Germline lookup yields CDR1 MNHEY and CDR2 SMNVEV (reference sequence). The germline V and J ends were trimmed by 0 bases and 5 bases, with 17 bases remaining between them. The CDR3 here is CASSLSMVEREYQPQHF. The CDR3 DNA follows: TGTGCCAGCAGTTTATCGATGGTGGAGAGAGAGTATCAGCCCCAGCATTTT.

The CDR3 protein is CASNLGQGTIYEQYF. The CDR3 region has the DNA TGTGCCAGCAACCTAGGACAGGGTACGATATACGAGCAGTACTTC. The chain uses TRBV5-8 and TRBJ2-7; 8 bases fit TRBD1. This CDR3 is 15 amino acids long. Germline V CDR1 and CDR2: SGHTS, YDEGEE. V lost 6 bases and J lost 4; bases outside the gene matches: 12.

A single count supports this clone. J is TRBJ1-5 and V is TRBV5-8, with D perhaps TRBD1 (5 bases). CDR1 SGHTS and CDR2 YDEGEE come from the germline V gene. V gave up 2 bases and J gave up 2 bases, with 14 bases separating them. The CDR3 length is 16 residues. CDR3 residues: CASSFYRGFGNQPQHF. In nucleotides, the CDR3 is TGTGCCAGCAGCTTTTATAGGGGATTCGGCAATCAGCCCCAGCATTTT. Based on the CDR3 plus reference TRBV5-8 and TRBJ1-5, the full variable domain is EAGVTQSPTHLIKTRGQQATLRCSPISGHTSVYWYQQALGLGLQFLLWYDEGEERNRGNFPPRFSGRQFPNYSSELNVNALELEDSALYLCASSFYRGFGNQPQHFGDGTRLSIL.

This sequence joins TRBV6-5 and TRBJ2-2; the match to TRBD2 covers 7 bases. The CDR3 has 14 amino acids. J was trimmed by 5 bases and V by 7 bases; bases with no gene match: 7. The germline V gene encodes CDR1 MNHEY and CDR2 SVGAGI. The CDR3 sequence: CASKGGAWTGELFF. The CDR3 coding sequence is TGTGCCAGCAAGGGAGGGGCGTGGACCGGGGAGCTGTTTTTT.

This clone has a single count. The chain recombines TRBV9 with TRBJ1-3, with 7 bases aligning to TRBD1. The CDR3 consists of 14 residues. The V gene end was trimmed by 6 bases and the J gene end by 0 bases; junction bases not matched to a gene: 3. Germline assignment: CDR1 SGDLS and CDR2 YYNGEE. CDR3 coding DNA: TGTGCCAGCACGACAGGGAGCTCTGGAAACACCATATATTTT. It is translated as CASTTGSSGNTIYF.

This clone was counted a few times. The rearrangement links TRBV7-3 to TRBJ2-5; TRBD1 matches at 7 bases. Germline CDR1 is SGHTA and CDR2 is FQGTGA. The CDR3 totals 13 residues. Trimming took 5 bases from V and 3 from J; bases not matched to a gene: 3. The CDR3 nucleotides read TGTGCCAGCAGCCCGGGACAGAAAGAGACCCAGTACTTC. Encoded protein: CASSPGQKETQYF.

As regards this clone: The sample has other DNA sequences that encode this CDR3 too. The chain links TRBV28 to TRBJ2-1; 7 bases agree with TRBD1. In germline, CDR1 is MDHEN, CDR2 SYDVKM. The CDR3 is 14 amino acids. V was clipped by 8 bases and J by 2 bases; unmatched bases: 6. The CDR3 here is CASGRGGPYNEQFF. As DNA, the CDR3 is TGTGCCAGCGGACGAGGGGGCCCCTACAATGAGCAGTTCTTC. The full variable domain, with the rest looked up from reference TRBV28 and TRBJ2-1, is DVKVTQSSRYLVKRTGEKVFLECVQDMDHENMFWYRQDPGLGLRLIYFSYDVKMKEKGDIPEGYSVSREKKERFSLILESASTNQTSMYLCASGRGGPYNEQFFGPGTRLTVL.

The J gene is TRBJ2-5, the V gene TRBV18, with D uncertain. Germline lookup yields CDR1 KGHSH and CDR2 LQKENI. The CDR3 loop spans 11 amino acids. Trimming pared 8 bases from V and 4 bases from J, leaving 8 bases between. The CDR3 is CASSPLETQYF. The CDR3 nucleotides are TGTGCCAGCAGCCCTTTAGAGACCCAGTACTTC. The variable domain in full, with the rest retrieved from reference TRBV18 and TRBJ2-5, is NAGVMQNPRHLVRRRGQEARLRCSPMKGHSHVYWYRQLPEEGLKFMVYLQKENIIDESGMPKERFSAEFPKEGPSILRIQQVVRGDSAAYFCASSPLETQYFGPGTRLLVL.

The chain employs TRBV5-8 and TRBJ2-5; 7 bases align to TRBD2. V trimming: 3 bases; J trimming: 4 bases; junction bases outside the gene matches: 6. CDR1 and CDR2 (germline): SGHTS, YDEGEE. The CDR3 totals 14 residues. CDR3 nucleotide sequence: TGTGCCAGCAGCTCCTGGGAGGGAGTAGAGACCCAGTACTTC. This translates into CASSSWEGVETQYF. Filled out from reference TRBV5-8 and TRBJ2-5, the complete variable domain reads EAGVTQSPTHLIKTRGQQATLRCSPISGHTSVYWYQQALGLGLQFLLWYDEGEERNRGNFPPRFSGRQFPNYSSELNVNALELEDSALYLCASSSWEGVETQYFGPGTRLLVL.

The chain joins TRBV9 to TRBJ2-7, with 7 bases that match TRBD2. CDR1 is SGDLS, CDR2 YYNGEE, per germline. CDR3 length: 14 residues. V lost 4 bases to trimming and J lost 2 bases; unmatched junction nucleotides: 6. This CDR3 is CASSPSTSTYEQYF. CDR3 bases: TGTGCCAGCAGCCCCTCGACTAGCACCTACGAGCAGTACTTC.

The V and J genes are TRBV6-5 and TRBJ1-5; no clear D. CDR1 MNHEY and CDR2 SVGAGI come from the germline V gene. This CDR3 has 16 amino acids. Trimming removed 0 bases from V and 2 bases from J, with 11 bases in between. In DNA form, the CDR3 reads TGTGCCAGCAGTTACTCAAAAAACCGGGGCAATCAGCCCCAGCATTTT. Its protein is CASSYSKNRGNQPQHF.

The rearrangement links TRBV5-1 to TRBJ1-1; TRBD1 matches at 7 bases. V lost 0 bases, J lost 4 bases, and 9 bases stayed unmatched. The length of the CDR3 is 16 residues. In germline, CDR1 is SGHRS, CDR2 YFSETQ. The CDR3 sequence is CASSLGWDSPITEAFF. CDR3 DNA: TGCGCCAGCAGCTTGGGTTGGGACAGCCCTATCACTGAAGCTTTCTTT.

This chain links TRBV6-1 with TRBJ1-3, with 9 bases fitting TRBD1. This CDR3 region has 17 residues. V lost 2 bases and J lost 0; bases outside the gene matches: 5. CDR1 and CDR2 from the germline V gene are MNHNS and SASEGT. The CDR3 bases are TGTGCCAGCAGTGAACGTCTGGGACAGGGCTCTGGAAACACCATATATTTT. It specifies CASSERLGQGSGNTIYF.

The J gene is TRBJ2-7, the V gene TRBV20-1; maybe TRBD2 (6 bases). The CDR3 totals 15 residues. Trimming removed 3 bases at V and 6 bases at J, with 21 bases between. The germline V gene encodes CDR1 DFQATT and CDR2 SNEGSKA (reference sequence). The CDR3: CSASGGTLFFPEQYF. DNA for the CDR3: TGCAGTGCTAGTGGTGGGACTCTATTTTTTCCCGAGCAGTACTTC.

The chain links TRBV27 to TRBJ2-1; 14 bases are shared with TRBD2. This CDR3 has 17 residues. Per germline, CDR1 MNHEY and CDR2 SMNVEV (reference sequence). V was clipped by 5 bases and J by 12 bases; unmatched bases: 15. As DNA, the CDR3 is TGTGCCAGCAGTGCCACGGGACTAGCGGGAGCAGGGTCTTGGCAGTTCTTC. This gives the protein CASSATGLAGAGSWQFF.

The chain combines TRBV5-1 with TRBJ1-5; 11 bases map to TRBD1. V was clipped by 4 bases and J by 7 bases; unmatched bases: 10. The CDR3 loop spans 16 amino acids. Germline CDR1 is SGHRS and CDR2 is YFSETQ. This chain's CDR3 is CASSPGTGGNTQPQHF. The CDR3 DNA reads TGCGCCAGCAGCCCCGGGACAGGGGGAAATACCCAGCCCCAGCATTTT.

This chain's CDR3 is CASSLGTGRGNQPQHF. CDR3 nucleotide sequence: TGTGCCAGCAGCTTAGGTACAGGGCGCGGCAATCAGCCCCAGCATTTT. This sequence joins TRBV7-6 and TRBJ1-5, with D possibly matching TRBD1 (6 bases). Trimming left V 1 base short and J 2 bases short, with 12 bases between. Per the germline V gene, CDR1 is SGHVS and CDR2 is FNYEAQ. The CDR3 consists of 16 residues.

The V call is TRBV18, the J call TRBJ2-7; 7 bases map to TRBD1. The V segment lost 2 bases and the J segment 0 bases; nucleotides outside the gene matches: 1. This CDR3 contains 14 residues. Germline values: CDR1 KGHSH, CDR2 LQKENI. The CDR3 here is CASSPTGDSYEQYF. CDR3 DNA sequence: TGTGCCAGCTCACCAACAGGGGACTCCTACGAGCAGTACTTC.

This clone was observed once. The chain has TRBV7-9 and TRBJ2-4; possibly TRBD2 for D (6 bases). The germline V gene encodes CDR1 SEHNR and CDR2 FQNEAQ (reference sequence). The CDR3 is 16 residues long. Deletions cut 4 bases from V and 0 bases from J, with 13 bases between. This CDR3 is CASSWGDSIAKNIQYF. In nucleotides, the CDR3 is TGTGCCAGCAGCTGGGGGGATTCCATAGCCAAAAACATTCAGTACTTC.